A selection of T cell receptor beta chains follows, all from one sample in a study of blood T cell repertoires in COVID-19. The table came from immunoSEQ multiplex PCR; TCRdb's copy has only in-frame clones and leaves some out. This table holds about 300,000 clones, around 84% found once. The material sequenced was PBMCs or T cells enriched from blood (not recorded which). All receptors derive from a man in his thirties or forties who had recovered from COVID-19. Each CDR3 is given with its conserved first and last residue. D genes are given only for firm matches. Size is stated for part of the rows, as once, few or many counts, or as a class when the clone is expanded.

D,size,V,J,DNA,CDR3
TRBD2,NA,TRBV2,TRBJ2-7,TGTGCCAGCAGCGGGACGGGGACTAGCGGGAGAACCTACGAGCAGTACTTC,CASSGTGTSGRTYEQYF
TRBD1,NA,TRBV2,TRBJ1-3,TGTGCCAGCAGGCACCCCACAGGGGCTGGAAACACCATATATTTT,CASRHPTGAGNTIYF
TRBD1,NA,TRBV19,TRBJ1-1,TGTGCCAGTCAAGTACAGGGGACGACTGAAGCTTTCTTT,CASQVQGTTEAFF
TRBD1,once,TRBV24-1,TRBJ1-5,TGTGCCACCAGTGATTCGGGACAGGGGAATCAGCCCCAGCATTTT,CATSDSGQGNQPQHF
NA,NA,TRBV3-1/TRBV3-2,TRBJ2-7,TGTGCCAGCAGCCAAGGCGTTGTATACGAGCAGTACTTC,CASSQGVVYEQYF
NA,NA,TRBV13,TRBJ2-7,TGTGCCAGCAGCTTAGGCGGGGGGCCCCACGAGCAGTACTTC,CASSLGGGPHEQYF
NA,NA,TRBV12-3/TRBV12-4,TRBJ1-5,TGTGCCAGCAGTTTGGGGGGTTTGCAGCCCCAGCATTTT,CASSLGGLQPQHF
TRBD2,once,TRBV3-1/TRBV3-2,TRBJ2-1,TGTGCCAGCAGCCAAGCGGGGGGGTACAATGAGCAGTTCTTC,CASSQAGGYNEQFF
TRBD1,NA,TRBV7-8,TRBJ2-7,TGTGCCAGCAGCTTAGTGGATGGACAGGGTGGGCAGTACTTC,CASSLVDGQGGQYF
TRBD1,NA,TRBV19,TRBJ1-2,TGTGCCAGTAGTCCGGGACAGGGTGTAGGCTACACCTTC,CASSPGQGVGYTF
NA,NA,TRBV6-6,TRBJ1-5,TGTGCCAGCAGTCCCTCCGGGGTTCACGGTCAGCCCCAGCATTTT,CASSPSGVHGQPQHF
TRBD2,NA,TRBV5-1,TRBJ2-1,TGCGCCAGCAGCTTGGGTAGCGGGGGGAATTACAATGAGCAGTTCTTC,CASSLGSGGNYNEQFF
NA,NA,TRBV30,TRBJ1-1,TGTGCCTGGAGCGAGTTCATGAACACTGAAGCTTTCTTT,CAWSEFMNTEAFF
NA,NA,TRBV6-5,TRBJ1-5,TGTGCCAGCACCGAGGGATTTAATCAGCCCCAGCATTTT,CASTEGFNQPQHF
TRBD2,few,TRBV4-2,TRBJ2-7,TGTGCCAGCAGCCAAGAAGGACTAGCTGTATCCGAGCAGTACTTC,CASSQEGLAVSEQYF
NA,NA,TRBV4-1,TRBJ1-1,TGCGCCAGCAGCCGGGAGAGATACACTGAAGCTTTCTTT,CASSRERYTEAFF
NA,NA,TRBV27,TRBJ2-7,TGTGCCAGCAGTTTCCTCGAGAGCTCCTACGAGCAGTACTTC,CASSFLESSYEQYF
TRBD1,once,TRBV14,TRBJ1-1,TGTGCCAGCAGCCAGGCAGGGGGCCGCACTGAAGCTTTCTTT,CASSQAGGRTEAFF
TRBD2,NA,TRBV24-1,TRBJ2-5,TGTGCCACCAGTGACCTGGGACTAGCGGAAGAGACCCAGTACTTC,CATSDLGLAEETQYF
TRBD1,once,TRBV19,TRBJ2-3,TGTGCCAGTAGTATCGCGGACAGGCTCTCAACAGATACGCAGTATTTT,CASSIADRLSTDTQYF
TRBD1,NA,TRBV7-9,TRBJ1-2,TGTGCCAGCAGCCGAACAGGGGGCGGGATATACTTC,CASSRTGGGIYF
NA,NA,TRBV30,TRBJ1-6,TGTGCCTGGAGTGTACCAGGTTCCTATAATTCACCCCTCCACTTT,CAWSVPGSYNSPLHF
NA,NA,TRBV18,TRBJ2-7,TGTGCCAGCTCACCAGGGCAGGGTGGTAGGGACGAGCAGTACTTC,CASSPGQGGRDEQYF
NA,NA,TRBV10-3,TRBJ1-2,TGTGCCATCAGTGAATCAGGGAACTATGGCTACACCTTC,CAISESGNYGYTF
NA,NA,TRBV5-6,TRBJ1-2,TGTGCCAGCAGCTTTAATATACAGGCTGGGGCTGGTGGCTACACCTTC,CASSFNIQAGAGGYTF
NA,once,TRBV30,TRBJ1-1,TGTGCCTGGGCCAAACTCAGGGTGGGGAACACTGAAGCTTTCTTT,CAWAKLRVGNTEAFF
NA,NA,TRBV30,TRBJ1-1,TGTGCCTGGCACTTGAACACTGAAGCTTTCTTT,CAWHLNTEAFF
NA,few,TRBV6-5,TRBJ1-5,TGTGCCAGCAGTTACTCCGGCACAGGGACTCAGCCCCAGCATTTT,CASSYSGTGTQPQHF
TRBD2,NA,TRBV7-9,TRBJ2-5,TGTGCCAGCAGCTTTGCTAGCGGGCAAGAGACCCAGTACTTC,CASSFASGQETQYF
NA,NA,TRBV3-1/TRBV3-2,TRBJ1-2,TGTGCCAGCAGCCAAGGAGGCAGCCACTATGGCTACACCTTC,CASSQGGSHYGYTF
NA,NA,TRBV24-1,TRBJ2-3,TGTGCCACCAGTGATTTCGGCCGGGACTCAGATACGCAGTATTTT,CATSDFGRDSDTQYF
TRBD2,NA,TRBV6-2/TRBV6-3,TRBJ2-5,TGTGCCAGCAGTTTCCGGACTAGCGGGAGCGAAGAGACCCAGTACTTC,CASSFRTSGSEETQYF